These T cell receptor beta chains were read from a single sample in a study of blood T cell repertoires in COVID-19. Repertoires were generated with immunoSEQ multiplex PCR, while TCRdb's copy carries only in-frame clones and drops some. The sample has roughly 86,000 clones, about 85% seen once. The source material was peripheral blood. Receptors were obtained from a man between 45 and 60 years old with acute or convalescent COVID-19. The CDR3 runs from the conserved cysteine through the conserved F or W. The D gene is left open where the match is weak. Size is omitted from some rows. Given values are once, few, many or a class for expanded clones.

.,TRBV4-3,.,TRBJ2-7,CASSQASAGRYEQYF,TGCGCCAGCAGCCAAGCCAGTGCAGGGAGGTACGAGCAGTACTTC
TRBD1,TRBV7-2,.,TRBJ2-3,CASSSRDRVDFTDTQYF,TGTGCCAGCAGCTCCCGGGACAGGGTGGATTTTACAGATACGCAGTATTTT
TRBD1,TRBV9,.,TRBJ1-3,CASSVDDREYSGNTIYF,TGTGCCAGCAGCGTGGACGACAGGGAATACTCTGGAAACACCATATATTTT
.,TRBV7-2,once,TRBJ1-1,CASSFRERGRDKMNTEAFF,TGTGCCAGCAGCTTCCGAGAGCGAGGCAGGGATAAAATGAACACTGAAGCTTTCTTT
.,TRBV25-1,.,TRBJ1-5,CASSWGLGNQPQHF,TGTGCCAGCAGCTGGGGGCTGGGGAATCAGCCCCAGCATTTT
.,TRBV6-5,few,TRBJ1-1,CASRQTNFQAFF,TGTGCCAGCAGACAGACGAACTTCCAAGCTTTCTTT
TRBD1,TRBV27,few,TRBJ1-2,CASRKTGGVGYTF,TGTGCCAGCAGAAAAACAGGGGGCGTTGGCTACACCTTC
TRBD1,TRBV7-2,.,TRBJ2-2,CASSLGGTANTGELFF,TGTGCCAGCAGCTTAGGGGGGACAGCGAACACCGGGGAGCTGTTTTTT
TRBD1,TRBV7-2,few,TRBJ1-2,CASSRTTGAGGYTF,TGTGCCAGCAGCCGGACGACAGGGGCGGGTGGCTACACCTTC
.,TRBV29-1,.,TRBJ1-2,CSVERGGANYGYTF,TGCAGCGTTGAGAGGGGGGGCGCCAACTATGGCTACACCTTC
.,TRBV4-3,.,TRBJ2-3,CASSQRGRGGTDTQYF,TGCGCCAGCAGCCAGAGGGGGAGAGGAGGCACAGATACGCAGTATTTT
.,TRBV24-1,.,TRBJ2-1,CATRGTSQDEQFF,TGTGCCACCAGAGGAACGTCCCAGGATGAGCAGTTCTTC
.,TRBV28,.,TRBJ2-7,CASRGGGTYEQYF,TGTGCCAGCCGAGGGGGGGGGACCTACGAGCAGTACTTC
.,TRBV6-2/TRBV6-3,.,TRBJ2-2,CASSHALTPPNTGELFF,TGTGCCAGCAGCCACGCCTTGACACCTCCGAACACCGGGGAGCTGTTTTTT
.,TRBV25-1,.,TRBJ1-2,CASSDSGSSYGYTF,TGTGCCAGCAGTGATTCCGGGAGTTCCTATGGCTACACCTTC
.,TRBV6-5,.,TRBJ1-1,CASSQPRGEAFF,TGTGCCAGCAGCCAACCCCGGGGTGAAGCTTTCTTT
.,TRBV7-2,.,TRBJ1-5,CASSFGRVSNQPQHF,TGTGCCAGCAGCTTTGGCCGTGTAAGCAATCAGCCCCAGCATTTT
.,TRBV6-5,.,TRBJ1-2,CASTRTGQANYGYTF,TGTGCCAGCACCCGGACGGGACAAGCTAACTATGGCTACACCTTC
TRBD1,TRBV7-2,.,TRBJ2-5,CASSSGQGPTETQYF,TGTGCCAGCAGCTCCGGACAGGGACCTACAGAGACCCAGTACTTC
TRBD1,TRBV25-1,.,TRBJ1-2,CASSDPSLDRGGYTF,TGTGCCAGCAGTGACCCTTCACTCGACAGGGGTGGCTACACCTTC
TRBD1,TRBV6-6,many,TRBJ1-6,CAGGQANSPLHF,TGTGCCGGGGGACAGGCAAATTCACCCCTCCACTTT
.,TRBV3-1/TRBV3-2,few,TRBJ1-1,CASSQGRNTEAFF,TGTGCCAGCAGCCAGGGCCGGAACACTGAAGCTTTCTTT
TRBD1,TRBV5-1,.,TRBJ1-1,CASSLGQGKAFF,TGCGCCAGCAGCTTGGGACAGGGGAAGGCTTTCTTT
.,TRBV11-2,few,TRBJ2-7,CASTPTGSWSYEQYF,TGTGCCAGCACCCCAACAGGGAGTTGGTCCTACGAGCAGTACTTC
.,TRBV7-9,.,TRBJ1-3,CASSLGQALGNTIYF,TGTGCCAGCAGCTTAGGACAGGCTCTGGGAAACACCATATATTTT
.,TRBV10-2,.,TRBJ1-2,CASSASGKSGYTF,TGCGCCAGCAGTGCCTCGGGGAAGTCTGGCTACACCTTC
TRBD2,TRBV3-1/TRBV3-2,.,TRBJ2-7,CASSQEIAGPEQYF,TGTGCCAGCAGCCAAGAGATAGCGGGACCCGAGCAGTACTTC
.,TRBV14,.,TRBJ1-1,CASSPDVGVGTEAFF,TGTGCCAGCAGCCCTGACGTAGGGGTGGGCACTGAAGCTTTCTTT
.,TRBV5-4,.,TRBJ2-2,CASSLARSAGELFF,TGTGCCAGCAGCTTGGCCCGGTCGGCCGGGGAGCTGTTTTTT